This T cell receptor beta chain was sequenced for a study of blood T cell repertoires in COVID-19. Study summary: The United States, Italy and Spain supplied acute and convalescent COVID-19 samples. The analysed material was cDNA or gDNA that came from T cells, B-cell-depleted T cells, or PBMCs.

V trimming: 5 bases; J trimming: 4 bases; junction bases outside the gene matches: 13. CDR1 is SGHTA, CDR2 FQGTGA, per germline. This CDR3 has 18 residues. Authors' methods: Nucleated cell counts were estimated from reference gene primer amplification. The table came from immunoSEQ multiplex PCR; TCRdb's copy has only in-frame clones and leaves some out. The DNA was the basis for D and trimming; V, J and clone size are from that table. The data hold about 260,000 clones, with around 88% observed a single time. Sequencing was performed on peripheral blood. The sequence came from a man aged 30 to 45 with active or convalescent COVID-19. V usage is TRBV7-3 and J usage is TRBJ2-5, with 13 positions matching TRBD2. CDR3 DNA sequence: TGTGCCAGCAGCCCCGGGAGGGGGACTAGCGGGGAGGGAGAGACCCAGTACTTC. Encoded protein: CASSPGRGTSGEGETQYF.